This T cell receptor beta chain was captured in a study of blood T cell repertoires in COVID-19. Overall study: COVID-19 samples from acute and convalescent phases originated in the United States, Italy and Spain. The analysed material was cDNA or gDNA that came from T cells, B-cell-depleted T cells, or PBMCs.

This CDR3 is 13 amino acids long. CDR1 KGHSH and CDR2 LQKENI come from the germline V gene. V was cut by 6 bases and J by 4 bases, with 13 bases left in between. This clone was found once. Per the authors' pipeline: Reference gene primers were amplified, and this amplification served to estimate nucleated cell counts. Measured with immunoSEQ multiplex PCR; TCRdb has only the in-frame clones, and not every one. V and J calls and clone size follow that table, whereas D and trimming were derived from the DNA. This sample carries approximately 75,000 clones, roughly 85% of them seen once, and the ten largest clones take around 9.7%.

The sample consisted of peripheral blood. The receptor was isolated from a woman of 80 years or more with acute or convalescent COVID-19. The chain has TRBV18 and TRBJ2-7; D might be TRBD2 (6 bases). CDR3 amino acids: CASSSGPGYEQYF. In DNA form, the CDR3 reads TGTGCCAGCTCTAGCGGCCCTGGGTACGAGCAGTACTTC.